Described below is a single TCR beta chain sequence and its context. The antigen is undetermined. Subsets of CD8+ T cells were each sorted in triplicate at approximately 270,000 cells apiece. Naive CD8+ T cells had a CD45RO-CCR7+CD27+CD95- phenotype. The CDR3 runs to 12 residues. CDR1 MDHEN and CDR2 SYDVKM come from the germline V gene. 5' RACE with UMI labels generated the TRB cDNA libraries. No DNA is given; TCRdb re-called the 5' RACE reads and lists each CDR3 protein once. The sample table includes approximately 100,000 distinct CDR3 sequences. This sample is part of a study of CXCR3-negative and CXCR3-positive naive CD8 T cells. Study-level background: Each library gave roughly 1.4 +/- 0.3 million of 140 million or so TRB reads.

Points from the study as a whole: Compared with CXCR3-negative naive cells, CXCR3-positive naive cells showed more hydrophobic TRB CDR3s. Comparably high diversity was seen in both naive subsets, and much lower diversity in memory CD8+ cells.

This sequence joins TRBV28 and TRBJ2-2. The clonotype was recovered from a human donor in good health. Some clones in this sample may be carry-over from other donors' samples. The material sequenced was naive CXCR3+ CD8+ T cells from blood. Documented subset: CD45RO-CCR7+CD27+CD95- naive CD8+ T cells expressing CXCR3 (TNR3+). The CDR3 sequence: CASSFWTGELFF.